This TCR beta chain was sequenced in a study of molecular identifiers for immune sequencing clone quantification. Study in general: In replicates, RNA taken from approximately 20,000 or 100,000 naive CD8 cells was divided five ways, and four portions underwent sequencing.

Findings of the study overall: Should identical TCR molecules share a barcode, the sizes of highly expanded clones could be underestimated. Clones exceeding 20 RNA copies carried over 97% of effector molecules but under 1% of naive-cell molecules.

There are many counts of this clonotype. The antigen is not known. Library preparation followed earlier protocols using designated TCR primers. In TCRdb, the PCR reads were re-called with MiXCR into one record per CDR3 protein. Among approximately 670,000 distinct CDR3 sequences listed, nearly 20% were seen once. The CDR3 runs to 13 residues. J gave up 4 bases and V 2 bases, and 4 bases lay outside the gene matches. Germline values: CDR1 GTSNPN, CDR2 SVGIG (reference sequence). This rearrangement joins TRBV30 to TRBJ2-7, with TRBD2 identical over 8 bases. The TCR comes from a human donor in good health. Some libraries in this study had Jurkat cell RNA spiked in. Sequenced material: naive CD8+ T cells from blood, with Jurkat cell RNA spiked in. Indicated subset: FACS-sorted CD8+CD4-CCR7+CD45RA+ naive T cells. The CDR3 DNA reads TGTGCCTGGAGTCCGAGCGGGAGTTACGAGCAGTACTTC. Translation: CAWSPSGSYEQYF.